Shown below are 7 T cell receptor beta chains from a single sample sequenced in a study of T cells in tuberculosis. This table comes from immunoSEQ multiplex PCR, and its TCRdb copy is limited to in-frame clones, with some not included. The repertoire includes fewer than 40,000 clones, 94% of them detected once, and approximately 8.1% sits in the top ten. Source material: PBMCs. Receptors were obtained from a donor aged 10 to 29 with latent tuberculosis or without tuberculosis infection.

The V gene is TRBV15, the J gene TRBJ2-3, with TRBD2 identical over 9 bases. Germline V lookup: CDR1 LNHNV, CDR2 YYDKDF (reference sequence). This CDR3 spans 19 amino acids. After removal of 4 bases from V and 0 bases from J, the junction contained 14 bases not matched to a gene. CDR3 coding DNA: TGTGCCACCAGCACCCCCCGGCTAGCGGGACCTAATAGCACAGATACGCAGTATTTT. Amino acid sequence: CATSTPRLAGPNSTDTQYF.

The rearrangement uses TRBV4-1 and TRBJ1-2, with D possibly being TRBD1 (6 bases). This CDR3 contains 13 residues. Deletions cut 1 base from V and 8 bases from J, with 11 bases between. Germline assignment: CDR1 MGHRA and CDR2 YSYEKL. In DNA form, the CDR3 reads TGCGCCAGCAGCCAAGTACCGGGGGGCGGCTACACCTTC. Its translation: CASSQVPGGGYTF.

The chain joins TRBV10-3 to TRBJ1-1; D not certain. CDR3 length equals 14 residues. The germline CDR1 and CDR2 sequences are ENHRY and SYGVKD. V lost 11 bases to trimming and J lost 1 base, with 17 bases between them. In DNA form, the CDR3 reads TGTGCCTCATGCTGTGAGACGGGGAACACTGAAGCTTTCTTT. Translating gives CASCCETGNTEAFF.

The chain combines TRBV5-1 with TRBJ2-3; 11 bases fit TRBD2. Trimming at V came to 9 bases and at J to 4 bases, leaving 10 bases not matched to a gene. In germline, CDR1 is SGHRS, CDR2 YFSETQ. This CDR3 spans 15 amino acids. The CDR3 bases are TGCGCCACCAAGCAGGTAGCGGGAGGGCCAGATACGCAGTATTTT. Its protein is CATKQVAGGPDTQYF.

The V gene is TRBV4-1, the J gene TRBJ2-6; TRBD2 is a possible D gene (5 bases). There are 16 residues in the CDR3. Looked up from germline, CDR1 is MGHRA and CDR2 is YSYEKL. V was pared by 10 bases and J by 0 bases, with 16 bases between. CDR3 amino acids: CATRRTFSSGANVLTF. Here the CDR3 DNA reads TGCGCCACCCGGAGGACTTTTAGCTCTGGGGCCAACGTCCTGACTTTC.

The gene calls are TRBV25-1 and TRBJ2-7; D possibly corresponds to TRBD2 (6 bases). Germline loops: CDR1 MGHDK, CDR2 SYGVNS. The ends were cut back, 1 base at V and 5 bases at J, with 15 bases in the middle. This CDR3 is 15 amino acids long. CDR3 coding DNA: TGTGCCAGCAGTGAATCTCGGAGGGTCGACCACGAGCAGTACTTC. Translating gives CASSESRRVDHEQYF.

The rearrangement joins TRBV2 to TRBJ2-5, with D uncertain. This CDR3 comprises 11 residues. Germline V gene data show CDR1 as SNHLY and CDR2 as FYNNEI. Trimming shortened V by 5 bases and J by 5 bases, and 6 bases separated the two germline ends. The CDR3 reads CASSILETQYF. DNA for the CDR3: TGTGCCAGCAGTATCCTGGAGACCCAGTACTTC.